This T cell receptor (beta chain) was identified in a study of CXCR3-negative and CXCR3-positive naive CD8 T cells. Looking at the study overall: There were 120 million to 150 million TRB reads altogether, and each library had about 1.5 +/- 0.3 million of them. The study, taken as a whole, reports: With CXCR3 expression partially decreased after cryopreservation, most assays relied on fresh PBMCs. More hydrophobic TRB CDR3s were found in CXCR3-positive naive cells than in CXCR3-negative naive cells.

The germline CDR1 and CDR2 sequences are SGHNT and YYREEE (reference sequence). CDR3 length: 16 residues. In preparing the TRB cDNA libraries, 5' RACE with UMI labels was used. TCRdb derives one entry per CDR3 protein from the 5' RACE reads, leaving out DNA. The sample totals around 160,000 distinct CDR3 sequences. Concerning this clonotype: The antigen remains unidentified.

CD45RO-CCR7+CD27+CD95- defined naive CD8+ T cells. The chain links TRBV5-4 to TRBJ2-7; TCRdb outputs TRBD2, but without DNA this stays unchecked. The sequenced sample was naive CXCR3+ CD8+ T cells from blood. Described subset: CD45RO-CCR7+CD27+CD95- naive CD8+ T cells expressing CXCR3 (TNR3+). The source of this sequence is a human donor in good health. Some clones in this sample may be carry-over from other donors' samples. CDR3 sequence reads: CASSLTNPSDPYEQYF.